The clone carrying this T cell receptor (beta chain) was picked up a small number of times. Its antigen is unidentified. Using CD45RO/CCR7/CD25/CD127/CD95/CD27, CD4+ naive, central memory, regulatory and stem cell-like memory cells were sorted. Populations obtained by sorting all exceeded 95% purity. This entry belongs to a study of beta chain features in type 1 diabetes. Overall study findings and caveats: PCR might preferentially amplify shorter templates, equally in patients and controls. Shorter TCRB CDR3s, moderately but significantly so, were found in Type 1 diabetes patients in all four CD4+ subsets.

Expressed TCRB transcripts got sequenced, as all isolated RNA was reverse transcribed. Samples of naive, central memory and regulatory T cells yielded a mean of about 3.4 million reads. The table came from immunoSEQ multiplex PCR; TCRdb's copy has only in-frame clones and leaves some out. Of some 160,000 clones listed, 9% to 10% were seen once; the top ten hold under 0.75%. Source material: central memory CD4+ T cells from blood. The receptor's source is a woman under 40 with type 1 diabetes.

The CDR3 protein is CASSPSRLAGYEQYF. In DNA, the CDR3 is TGTGCCAGCAGTCCGTCTCGGCTAGCGGGCTACGAGCAGTACTTC. This sequence joins TRBV4-2 and TRBJ2-7, with TRBD2 identical over 8 bases. Trimming took 6 bases from V and 3 from J; bases not matched to a gene: 10. Germline V CDR1 and CDR2: LGHNA, YNFKEQ. The CDR3 extends over 15 amino acids.